This T cell receptor beta chain was obtained from a study of CD8 T cells in Susac syndrome. On the study more broadly: Patients with Susac syndrome were therapy-naive, taking corticosteroids, with some also receiving intravenous immunoglobulin, or taking intravenous immunoglobulin alone at the time their blood was drawn.

The CDR3 consists of 18 residues. Looked up from germline, CDR1 is MGHDK and CDR2 is SYGVNS. V gave up 3 bases and J gave up 7 bases; unmatched junction bases: 18. Reverse transcription of about 0.5 to 1 ug RNA used random hexamers. TCRdb fed the immunoSEQ multiplex PCR reads into MiXCR, producing one record per CDR3 protein. The table shows about 240,000 distinct CDR3 sequences, with almost 97% occurring only once. The V gene is TRBV25-1, the J gene TRBJ2-7; 10 nucleotides match TRBD1. This receptor was identified in a human donor with Susac syndrome. Material: CD4+ T cells from PBMCs. This CDR3 is CASSDRPRGQGRPWEQYF. CDR3 DNA sequence: TGTGCCAGCAGTGACCGCCCGAGGGGACAGGGGCGCCCTTGGGAGCAGTACTTC.